This TCR beta chain emerged from a study of OX40 agonist ivuxolimab in advanced cancers. About the study: Earlier anti-PD-1, anti-PD-L1 or anti-CTLA-4 therapy was permitted; over 35% had received some.

The V gene lost 6 bases and the J gene lost 1 base, with 9 bases spanning the gap. The CDR3 has 13 residues. The V gene's germline CDR1 is SEHNR and CDR2 FQNEAQ (reference sequence). As to this clone: The antigen remains undetermined.

Assay used: immunoSEQ multiplex PCR; TCRdb lists only in-frame clones, some missing. This sample has 65,000 to 90,000 clones, with about 89% found just once. General study points: By week 6 at 0.1 to 3.0 mg/kg, blood CD4+ and CD8+ T cells had expanded clonally. Several nonresponders also turned out to have low normalized T-cell clonal expansion.

The sequenced sample was CD4+ or CD8+ T cells sorted from blood, obtained in a trial of the OX40 agonist ivuxolimab. The source of this sequence is an adult with an advanced solid tumor such as melanoma, head and neck, liver or kidney cancer. V usage is TRBV7-9 and J usage is TRBJ1-1; D uncertain. This CDR3 is CASSQMGNTEAFF. CDR3 nucleotide sequence: TGTGCCAGCAGTCAAATGGGGAACACTGAAGCTTTCTTT. The full variable domain, in which reference TRBV7-9 and TRBJ1-1 provide the parts outside the CDR3, is DTGVSQNPRHKITKRGQNVTFRCDPISEHNRLYWYRQTLGQGPEFLTYFQNEAQLEKSRLLSDRFSAERPKGSFSTLEIQRTEQGDSAMYLCASSQMGNTEAFFGQGTRLTVV.